Each of the 22 T cell receptor beta chains below was sequenced from the same sample in a study of cytomegalovirus exposure and HLA in healthy donors. The study ran its PCR with 60 Vbeta and 13 Jbeta primers. TCRdb's copy holds only in-frame clones and misses some; the assay was immunoSEQ multiplex PCR. Of over 200,000 clones listed, approximately 81% were seen once; the top ten hold 1% to 1.5%. Sequencing was done on a sample of PBMCs. These receptors were collected from a human donor in good health.

The chain employs TRBV5-4 and TRBJ1-1, with D possibly TRBD1 on 6 matching bases. From germline, CDR1 is SGHNT and CDR2 YYREEE (reference sequence). The CDR3 is made up of 15 amino acids. V was shortened by 4 bases and J by 2 bases, with 15 bases between the two germline ends. The CDR3, as DNA: TGTGCCAGCAGCGTCCTAAAGGGGGTTAACACTGAAGCTTTCTTT. This sequence encodes CASSVLKGVNTEAFF.

V is TRBV18 and J is TRBJ2-5; 7 positions agree with TRBD1. The CDR3 length is 15 residues. Germline V lookup: CDR1 KGHSH, CDR2 LQKENI. After removal of 1 base from V and 3 bases from J, the junction contained 5 bases not matched to a gene. The DNA for the CDR3 is TGTGCCAGCTCACCACTGCCAACAGGGGAAGAGACCCAGTACTTC. The encoded protein is CASSPLPTGEETQYF.

CDR3 loop: CASSYSGTGGDEQFF. CDR3 nucleotide sequence: TGTGCCAGCAGTTACTCTGGGACAGGGGGCGATGAGCAGTTCTTC. This chain joins TRBV6-5 and TRBJ2-1, with TRBD1 identical over 12 bases. Trimming at V came to 0 bases and at J to 8 bases, leaving 2 bases not matched to a gene. The CDR3 loop spans 15 amino acids. Germline values: CDR1 MNHEY, CDR2 SVGAGI.

The chain carries TRBV30 and TRBJ2-3, with D unclear. The germline V and J ends were trimmed by 4 bases and 0 bases, with 17 bases remaining between them. The CDR3 totals 16 residues. Per the germline V gene, CDR1 is GTSNPN and CDR2 is SVGIG (reference sequence). The CDR3 DNA reads as TGTGCCTGGACTCCCGTCCTGATTACTAGCACAGATACGCAGTATTTT. Translating gives CAWTPVLITSTDTQYF.

The V and J genes are TRBV27 and TRBJ1-2, with TRBD1 identical over 8 bases. The CDR3 runs to 14 residues. With V trimmed by 2 bases and J by 4 bases, 3 bases remained unmatched. Germline loops: CDR1 MNHEY, CDR2 SMNVEV (reference sequence). The CDR3 loop reads CASSLQGASYGYTF. The CDR3 DNA reads as TGTGCCAGCAGTTTACAGGGGGCGTCCTATGGCTACACCTTC.

This chain uses TRBV30 with TRBJ1-2, with 7 bases fitting TRBD1. CDR3 size: 11 residues. Looked up from germline, CDR1 is GTSNPN and CDR2 is SVGIG (reference sequence). V trimming: 8 bases; J trimming: 2 bases; junction bases outside the gene matches: 2. CDR3 sequence: CARGQNYGYTF. The CDR3 nucleotides are TGTGCCCGGGGACAGAACTATGGCTACACCTTC.

V is TRBV7-2 and J is TRBJ1-2, with D maybe TRBD1 (5 bases). The CDR3 loop spans 14 amino acids. Germline V CDR1 and CDR2: SGHTA, FQGNSA. V was pared by 1 base and J by 4 bases, with 10 bases between. This chain's CDR3 is CASSLDRTGYGYTF. The CDR3 DNA sequence: TGTGCCAGCAGCTTAGACAGGACCGGCTATGGCTACACCTTC. Using reference TRBV7-2 and TRBJ1-2 for the parts outside the CDR3, the full variable domain is GAGVSQSPSNKVTEKGKDVELRCDPISGHTALYWYRQSLGQGLEFLIYFQGNSAPDKSGLPSDRFSAERTGGSVSTLTIQRTQQEDSAVYLCASSLDRTGYGYTFGSGTRLTVV.

The chain joins TRBV9 to TRBJ2-2; possible D gene TRBD1, 5 bases. Germline-derived CDR1 and CDR2 are SGDLS and YYNGEE. The V end was cut by 0 bases, the J end by 0 bases, with 12 bases between. The CDR3 is made up of 17 amino acids. CDR3 in amino acids: CASSVGAGAANTGELFF. In DNA, the CDR3 is TGTGCCAGCAGCGTAGGGGCTGGGGCGGCGAACACCGGGGAGCTGTTTTTT.

The chain links TRBV6-1 to TRBJ2-1; 8 nucleotides align to TRBD1. This CDR3 is 15 amino acids long. The germline V gene encodes CDR1 MNHNS and CDR2 SASEGT. The V segment lost 6 bases and the J segment 2 bases; nucleotides outside the gene matches: 6. The DNA of the CDR3 is TGTGCCAGCAGGATTGCGGGACAGGCCTACAATGAGCAGTTCTTC. Translating it yields CASRIAGQAYNEQFF.

This CDR3 is CASSLGLAGGSYEQYF. CDR3 sequence (DNA): TGTGCCAGCAGCTTGGGACTAGCGGGCGGCTCCTACGAGCAGTACTTC. J is TRBJ2-7 and V is TRBV5-4, with 10 bases aligning to TRBD2. Germline-derived CDR1 and CDR2 are SGHNT and YYREEE (reference sequence). The CDR3 totals 16 residues. J gave up 0 bases and V 0 bases, and 3 bases lay outside the gene matches.

The chain uses TRBV27 and TRBJ2-2; D unclear. V was trimmed by 5 bases and J by 5 bases, leaving 9 bases between them. CDR1 is MNHEY and CDR2 is SMNVEV in the germline V gene (reference sequence). This CDR3 contains 13 residues. The CDR3 sequence is CASSPHSTGELFF. The CDR3 nucleotides are TGTGCCAGCAGTCCTCACTCAACCGGGGAGCTGTTTTTT.

The V call is TRBV5-4, the J call TRBJ2-7; a weak D match, TRBD1 (6 bases). Trimming cost V 2 bases and J 2 bases, with 8 bases left between them. From germline, CDR1 is SGHNT and CDR2 YYREEE (reference sequence). This CDR3 comprises 13 residues. The CDR3 region is CASSFGQTYEQYF. The CDR3 DNA reads TGTGCCAGCAGCTTCGGACAGACCTACGAGCAGTACTTC.

V is TRBV18 and J is TRBJ2-5; weak D call: TRBD1 (5 bases). V dropped 2 bases and J dropped 2 bases, with 9 bases sitting between them. This CDR3 region has 14 residues. Germline CDR1 is KGHSH and CDR2 is LQKENI. For the CDR3, the DNA is TGTGCCAGCTCACCAGGGGCAGGGCAAGAGACCCAGTACTTC. As protein: CASSPGAGQETQYF.

V usage is TRBV5-1 and J usage is TRBJ2-3; 8 nucleotides align to TRBD1. The trim removed 4 bases at V and 1 base at J, leaving 8 bases unmatched. The CDR3 is 16 residues long. From germline, CDR1 is SGHRS and CDR2 YFSETQ. The CDR3 DNA is TGCGCCAGCAGCGAAGGACAGGGAGTACGCACAGATACGCAGTATTTT. It yields the protein CASSEGQGVRTDTQYF.

V and J are TRBV27 and TRBJ2-2, with TRBD1 as a possible D gene (6 bases). Germline loops: CDR1 MNHEY, CDR2 SMNVEV (reference sequence). Trimming shortened V by 5 bases and J by 0 bases, and 7 bases separated the two germline ends. This CDR3 has 14 amino acids. CDR3 nucleotides: TGTGCCAGCAGTCCAGGGGCGAACACCGGGGAGCTGTTTTTT. This encodes CASSPGANTGELFF.

This clone came up once. The chain recombines TRBV19 with TRBJ1-2, with TRBD1 identical over 9 bases. The ends lost 3 bases at V and 1 base at J; junction bases unmatched: 9. CDR1 is LNHDA and CDR2 is SQIVND in the germline V gene (reference sequence). The CDR3 totals 17 residues. Here the CDR3 reads CASSITGGASGNYGYTF. The DNA of the CDR3 is TGTGCCAGTAGTATCACAGGGGGCGCTTCCGGTAACTATGGCTACACCTTC.

This chain joins TRBV5-1 and TRBJ2-7; a possible D gene is TRBD2 (6 bases). The ends were cut back, 0 bases at V and 1 base at J, with 11 bases in the middle. CDR1 and CDR2 (germline): SGHRS, YFSETQ. The CDR3 has 15 amino acids. The CDR3 nucleotides read TGCGCCAGCAGCTTGGAGGCTAGCGAATCCTACGAGCAGTACTTC. It encodes CASSLEASESYEQYF.

This clone appeared a single time. This chain connects TRBV10-3 to TRBJ1-2; TRBD1 matches at 8 bases. Trimming cost V 4 bases and J 4 bases; bases outside gene matches: 8. The germline V gene encodes CDR1 ENHRY and CDR2 SYGVKD. This CDR3 contains 15 residues. CDR3 sequence reads: CAISGTDRDLYGYTF. The CDR3 nucleotides read TGTGCCATCAGTGGGACGGACAGGGACCTCTATGGCTACACCTTC.

This clone was seen only a few times. The chain combines TRBV5-6 with TRBJ1-1, with 9 bases matching TRBD1. The germline gives CDR1 SGHDT, CDR2 YYEEEE. Losses at the gene ends were 2 bases for V and 6 bases for J; bases not matched to a gene: 5. The CDR3 contains 14 residues. CDR3 coding DNA: TGTGCCAGCAGCTTAGGACAGGGGTGGTCTGAAGCTTTCTTT. As protein: CASSLGQGWSEAFF. The full variable domain, its missing parts supplied by reference TRBV5-6 and TRBJ1-1, is DAGVTQSPTHLIKTRGQQVTLRCSPKSGHDTVSWYQQALGQGPQFIFQYYEEEERQRGNFPDRFSGHQFPNYSSELNVNALLLGDSALYLCASSLGQGWSEAFFGQGTRLTVV.

The chain recombines TRBV4-3 with TRBJ2-7, with 8 bases aligning to TRBD1. From germline, CDR1 is LGHNA and CDR2 YSLEER. V was clipped by 0 bases and J by 3 bases; unmatched bases: 10. The length of the CDR3 is 17 residues. As DNA, the CDR3 is TGCGCCAGCAGCCAAGACAGGGGGCACGGGATTGTCTACGAGCAGTACTTC. Protein product: CASSQDRGHGIVYEQYF.

The V gene is TRBV5-4, the J gene TRBJ2-7; TRBD2 might be the D (6 bases). V lost 5 bases and J lost 9, with 27 bases in between. Germline loops: CDR1 SGHNT, CDR2 YYREEE (reference sequence). The CDR3 sequence is 16 residues long. This chain's CDR3 is CASRVGRGRLGGAQYF. For the CDR3, the DNA is TGTGCCAGCAGAGTCGGACGTGGGAGGTTGGGCGGGGCGCAGTACTTC. Full variable domain (remainder filled in from reference TRBV5-4 and TRBJ2-7): ETGVTQSPTHLIKTRGQQVTLRCSSQSGHNTVSWYQQALGQGPQFIFQYYREEENGRGNFPPRFSGLQFPNYSSELNVNALELDDSALYLCASRVGRGRLGGAQYFGPGTRLTVT.

The chain uses TRBV7-9 and TRBJ2-7, with TRBD1 matching 9 bases. V lost 5 bases, J lost 4 bases, and 3 bases stayed unmatched. The CDR3 is 13 residues long. Germline CDR1 reads SEHNR; CDR2 reads FQNEAQ (reference sequence). CDR3: CASSRDRVYEQYF. As DNA, the CDR3 is TGTGCCAGCAGCCGGGACAGGGTGTACGAGCAGTACTTC.